One and the same sample provided the 21 T cell receptor beta chains below, sequenced in a study of T-cell reconstitution after alpha-beta-depleted transplantation in children. A TCRbeta library incorporating unique molecular identifiers was prepared. TCRdb itself ran the PCR reads through MiXCR, one entry per CDR3 protein. Among about 1,000,000 distinct CDR3 sequences listed, 25% to 35% were seen once. Sequencing used PBMCs, mostly from graft donor cells, obtained 360 days after TCRalphabeta/CD19-depleted stem cell transplant. These receptors were obtained from a boy younger than two who had a stem cell transplant for SCID, so the T cells may come from the graft donor.

The chain combines TRBV7-8 with TRBJ2-1; D perhaps matches TRBD2 (6 bases). Germline assignment: CDR1 SGHVS and CDR2 FQNEAQ. V gave up 3 bases and J gave up 1 base, with 10 bases separating them. The CDR3 sequence is 15 residues long. This chain's CDR3 is CASSLGLFSYNEQFF. The CDR3 DNA reads TGTGCCAGCAGCTTGGGACTTTTTTCCTACAATGAGCAGTTCTTC.

The chain is built from TRBV4-1 and TRBJ2-1; 9 bases map to TRBD1. The CDR3 is 16 amino acids. Germline V gives CDR1 MGHRA, CDR2 YSYEKL. After removal of 0 bases from V and 7 bases from J, the junction contained 7 bases not matched to a gene. The CDR3 nucleotides read TGCGCCAGCAGCCAAGATCCGGGACAGGGTTCGAATGAGCAGTTCTTC. Protein sequence: CASSQDPGQGSNEQFF.

This clonotype occurred a few times. In DNA form, the CDR3 reads TGCAGCGTCCGGGCCCCAAATCAGCCCCAGCATTTT. It translates to CSVRAPNQPQHF. The chain couples TRBV29-1 to TRBJ1-5; D not certain. V was trimmed by 6 bases and J by 4 bases, leaving 10 bases between them. From germline, CDR1 is SQVTM and CDR2 ANQGSEA. This CDR3 has 12 amino acids.

This clonotype is a singleton in its sample. The CDR3 DNA reads as TGTGCCAGCTCACTCGATAGACTAGCGGCGATATCCTACAATGAGCAGTTCTTC. As protein: CASSLDRLAAISYNEQFF. The gene calls are TRBV18 and TRBJ2-1; TRBD2 matches at 9 bases. V trimming: 4 bases; J trimming: 1 base; junction bases outside the gene matches: 11. The CDR3 has 18 residues. Germline V lookup: CDR1 KGHSH, CDR2 LQKENI.

This rearrangement joins TRBV5-1 to TRBJ2-7; D not resolved. Trimming pared 2 bases from V and 3 bases from J, leaving 12 bases between. Germline V gene sequence: CDR1 SGHRS, CDR2 YFSETQ. The CDR3 is made up of 14 amino acids. The DNA of the CDR3 is TGCGCCAGCAGCTTATCCGGGTTTTACTACGAGCAGTACTTC. It translates to CASSLSGFYYEQYF.

This clonotype was seen ten or more times. The chain is built from TRBV5-1 and TRBJ2-3; 8 bases align to TRBD2. The V and J ends lost 5 bases and 1 base, in that order; junction bases with no gene match: 3. Germline V lookup: CDR1 SGHRS, CDR2 YFSETQ. This CDR3 spans 14 amino acids. The CDR3 is CASSSTSGTDTQYF. The CDR3, as DNA: TGCGCCAGCAGTTCGACTAGCGGCACAGATACGCAGTATTTT.

The V gene is TRBV4-1, the J gene TRBJ1-2; weak D call: TRBD1 (5 bases). The CDR3 length is 16 residues. CDR1 is MGHRA and CDR2 is YSYEKL in the germline V gene. The ends were cut back, 1 base at V and 4 bases at J, with 16 bases in the middle. The CDR3 reads CASSQGGVGLFYGYTF. CDR3 in DNA: TGCGCCAGCAGCCAAGGGGGGGTCGGGCTTTTCTATGGCTACACCTTC.

This clonotype has more than one count but fewer than ten. V is TRBV20-1 and J is TRBJ2-3; tentatively, D is TRBD1 (7 bases). Germline CDR1 reads DFQATT; CDR2 reads SNEGSKA (reference sequence). This CDR3 contains 14 residues. V was trimmed by 3 bases and J by 1 base, leaving 11 bases between them. CDR3 coding DNA: TGCAGTGCTAGGGAGGGGGCTCGCACAGATACGCAGTATTTT. Encoded protein: CSAREGARTDTQYF.

This clonotype was counted between two and nine times. The V call is TRBV5-1, the J call TRBJ2-3, with 9 bases lining up with TRBD1. J gave up 5 bases and V 7 bases, and 14 bases lay outside the gene matches. The CDR3 covers 16 residues. Germline V gene lookup returns CDR1 SGHRS and CDR2 YFSETQ. CDR3 sequence reads: CASGRTQGARGDTQYF. The CDR3 DNA reads as TGCGCCAGCGGAAGAACACAGGGGGCGCGTGGAGATACGCAGTATTTT.

The chain couples TRBV20-1 to TRBJ2-2; TRBD1 might be the D (5 bases). Trimming shortened V by 1 base and J by 0 bases, and 9 bases separated the two germline ends. CDR1 and CDR2 (germline): DFQATT, SNEGSKA (reference sequence). This CDR3 has 15 amino acids. The CDR3 loop reads CSARVTGSNTGELFF. DNA for the CDR3: TGCAGTGCTAGAGTAACAGGCTCGAACACCGGGGAGCTGTTTTTT.

This rearrangement joins TRBV20-1 to TRBJ1-2, with D tentatively TRBD1 (6 bases). CDR3 size: 12 residues. The germline gives CDR1 DFQATT, CDR2 SNEGSKA (reference sequence). The germline V and J ends were trimmed by 6 bases and 4 bases, with 12 bases remaining between them. CDR3 sequence reads: CSALQGIYGYTF. DNA for the CDR3: TGCAGTGCCCTACAGGGTATCTATGGCTACACCTTC.

J is TRBJ2-1 and V is TRBV14; possible D gene TRBD1, 6 bases. The CDR3 sequence is 16 residues long. Germline V gene lookup returns CDR1 SGHDN and CDR2 FVKESK. The ends were cut back, 1 base at V and 4 bases at J, with 14 bases in the middle. CDR3 nucleotides: TGTGCCAGCAGCCAAGCTCAGGGGTACCCTTACAATGAGCAGTTCTTC. It encodes CASSQAQGYPYNEQFF.

The chain employs TRBV7-9 and TRBJ2-1, with D perhaps TRBD2 (6 bases). Trimming pared 10 bases from V and 10 bases from J, leaving 8 bases between. From germline, CDR1 is SEHNR and CDR2 FQNEAQ (reference sequence). CDR3 size: 9 residues. The CDR3 sequence: CAMGGEQFF. In DNA form, the CDR3 reads TGTGCCATGGGAGGAGAGCAGTTCTTC.

The chain has TRBV29-1 and TRBJ2-3; no clear D gene. Per germline, CDR1 SQVTM and CDR2 ANQGSEA. The CDR3 is 10 residues long. The V end lost 4 bases, the J end lost 6 bases, and 5 bases lay between the germline ends. The CDR3 DNA reads as TGCAGCGTTGCCGTGGATACGCAGTATTTT. Its protein is CSVAVDTQYF.

This clonotype was seen more than once but under ten times. The rearrangement links TRBV5-1 to TRBJ2-1; 7 positions agree with TRBD2. The germline V gene encodes CDR1 SGHRS and CDR2 YFSETQ. This CDR3 spans 16 amino acids. Trimming cost V 2 bases and J 4 bases; bases outside gene matches: 9. The CDR3 DNA is TGCGCCAGCAGCTTTGAAGGGACTATCCTTTACAATGAGCAGTTCTTC. As protein: CASSFEGTILYNEQFF.

This clonotype was found a few times. This sequence joins TRBV4-1 and TRBJ2-5; D may be TRBD1 or TRBD2 (5 bases each). The germline V gene encodes CDR1 MGHRA and CDR2 YSYEKL. The CDR3 sequence is 15 residues long. The V end lost 4 bases, the J end lost 5 bases, and 17 bases lay between the germline ends. CDR3 nucleotides: TGCGCCAGCAGCCCTCCGGGCTGGGGGAAGGAGACCCAGTACTTC. It specifies CASSPPGWGKETQYF.

This clonotype was observed a few times. The chain couples TRBV12-3 or TRBV12-4 to TRBJ2-3, with 10 bases aligning to TRBD2. The CDR3 contains 16 residues. J was trimmed by 2 bases and V by 6 bases; bases with no gene match: 8. The CDR3 sequence: CASRPWTSGSTDTQYF. In DNA, the CDR3 is TGTGCCAGCAGGCCTTGGACTAGCGGATCCACAGATACGCAGTATTTT.

The chain couples TRBV13 to TRBJ1-2, with D possibly TRBD1 on 5 matching bases. Trimming removed 5 bases from V and 4 bases from J, with 14 bases in between. CDR1 is PRHDT and CDR2 is FYEKMQ in the germline V gene (reference sequence). There are 14 residues in the CDR3. The CDR3 nucleotides read TGTGCCAGCAGCACCGGGACGGCGGGCTATGGCTACACCTTC. Translating it yields CASSTGTAGYGYTF. The full variable domain, its missing parts supplied by reference TRBV13 and TRBJ1-2, is AAGVIQSPRHLIKEKRETATLKCYPIPRHDTVYWYQQGPGQDPQFLISFYEKMQSDKGSIPDRFSAQQFSDYHSELNMSSLELGDSALYFCASSTGTAGYGYTFGSGTRLTVV.

This clonotype has a handful of counts. The chain carries TRBV5-1 and TRBJ2-5; 10 bases map to TRBD2. CDR3 length: 16 residues. In germline, CDR1 is SGHRS, CDR2 YFSETQ. The trim removed 2 bases at V and 5 bases at J, leaving 9 bases unmatched. This CDR3 reads CASSLNSGGRRETQYF. CDR3 nucleotides: TGCGCCAGCAGCTTAAATAGCGGGGGGCGCCGGGAGACCCAGTACTTC. The complete variable domain, with remaining parts taken from reference TRBV5-1 and TRBJ2-5, reads KAGVTQTPRYLIKTRGQQVTLSCSPISGHRSVSWYQQTPGQGLQFLFEYFSETQRNKGNFPGRFSGRQFSNSRSEMNVSTLELGDSALYLCASSLNSGGRRETQYFGPGTRLLVL.

At least ten counts were recorded for this clonotype. This sequence joins TRBV11-1 and TRBJ2-1; D is possibly TRBD1 (5 bases). The germline V gene has CDR1 SGHAT and CDR2 FQDESV (reference sequence). The CDR3 has 14 residues. V was pared by 5 bases and J by 8 bases, with 16 bases between. This chain's CDR3 is CASSPPDTADEQFF. CDR3 sequence (DNA): TGTGCCAGCAGCCCACCGGACACGGCAGATGAGCAGTTCTTC. Full variable domain (rest looked up from reference TRBV11-1 and TRBJ2-1): EAEVAQSPRYKITEKSQAVAFWCDPISGHATLYWYRQILGQGPELLVQFQDESVVDDSQLPKDRFSAERLKGVDSTLKIQPAELGDSAMYLCASSPPDTADEQFFGPGTRLTVL.

This clonotype was counted a few times. This chain connects TRBV4-1 to TRBJ2-7, with a tentative D call TRBD1 (6 bases). The CDR3 sequence is 16 residues long. Trimming took off 0 bases at V and 2 bases at J, with 14 bases between the two ends. Germline V gene data show CDR1 as MGHRA and CDR2 as YSYEKL. DNA for the CDR3: TGCGCCAGCAGCCAAGATCGTGGGAAGGGGGCCTACGAGCAGTACTTC. Translated, it gives CASSQDRGKGAYEQYF.